One sample yielded the 8 T cell receptor beta chains listed below, sequenced in a study of CD8 T cells in Susac syndrome. The authors reverse transcribed roughly 0.5 to 1 ug RNA with random hexamers. TCRdb reprocessed the immunoSEQ multiplex PCR reads via MiXCR and lists one record per CDR3 protein. The sample consists of about 76,000 distinct CDR3 sequences, approximately 93% of them appearing once. The sequenced material came from CD8+ T cells from PBMCs. These receptors originate from a human donor with Susac syndrome.

The genes are TRBV20-1 and TRBJ1-1, with D hard to call. V was cut by 4 bases and J by 3 bases, with 12 bases left in between. There are 13 residues in the CDR3. Per the germline V gene, CDR1 is DFQATT and CDR2 is SNEGSKA (reference sequence). The CDR3 DNA is TGCAGTGCTAAGGGATCGGTGGACACTGAAGCTTTCTTT. It encodes CSAKGSVDTEAFF.

V usage is TRBV7-8 and J usage is TRBJ1-1, with 8 bases identical to TRBD1. The germline CDR1 and CDR2 sequences are SGHVS and FQNEAQ. V shed 5 bases and J 6 bases; nucleotides not matched to a gene: 8. The CDR3 is made up of 14 amino acids. CDR3 sequence: CASSLPGQASEAFF. The CDR3 region has the DNA TGTGCCAGCAGCCTCCCGGGACAGGCTTCTGAAGCTTTCTTT.

This chain joins TRBV11-2 and TRBJ2-7; TRBD2 matches 11 bases. The CDR3 length is 16 residues. The V gene end was trimmed by 1 base and the J gene end by 2 bases; junction bases not matched to a gene: 4. Germline V lookup: CDR1 SGHAT, CDR2 FQNNGV. CDR3: CASSLGGSGRAYEQYF. The CDR3 nucleotides are TGTGCCAGCAGCTTAGGGGGTAGCGGGAGGGCCTACGAGCAGTACTTC.

The rearrangement uses TRBV12-3 or TRBV12-4 and TRBJ1-2; D is ambiguous. With 2 bases removed from V and 8 bases from J, the gap between germline ends came to 12 bases. This CDR3 region has 13 residues. CDR3 protein: CASSLKLRRGYTF. The CDR3 nucleotides read TGTGCCAGCAGTTTAAAATTGAGGAGGGGCTACACCTTC.

The chain is built from TRBV2 and TRBJ2-1; D may be TRBD1 or TRBD2 (5 bases each). The CDR3 is 13 residues long. CDR1 SNHLY and CDR2 FYNNEI come from the germline V gene. V dropped 5 bases and J dropped 8 bases, with 13 bases sitting between them. The CDR3 nucleotides read TGTGCCAGCAGTAAACCCGGGACCCATGAGCAGTTCTTC. This sequence encodes CASSKPGTHEQFF.

V usage is TRBV2 and J usage is TRBJ1-2; weak D call: TRBD1 (5 bases). The ends were cut back, 7 bases at V and 0 bases at J, with 18 bases in the middle. The CDR3 length is 16 residues. Germline CDR1 reads SNHLY; CDR2 reads FYNNEI. The CDR3 loop reads CASTPPSGKPNYGYTF. Written as DNA, the CDR3 is TGTGCCAGCACCCCCCCCTCAGGGAAGCCTAACTATGGCTACACCTTC. Filled out from reference TRBV2 and TRBJ1-2, the complete variable domain reads EPEVTQTPSHQVTQMGQEVILRCVPISNHLYFYWYRQILGQKVEFLVSFYNNEISEKSEIFDDQFSVERPDGSNFTLKIRSTKLEDSAMYFCASTPPSGKPNYGYTFGSGTRLTVV.

The chain combines TRBV29-1 with TRBJ1-1; D is undetermined. The CDR3 runs 12 residues. The germline V and J ends were trimmed by 3 bases and 2 bases, with 7 bases remaining between them. The germline V gene encodes CDR1 SQVTM and CDR2 ANQGSEA. CDR3 bases: TGCAGCGTTGAGGAGGCTAACACTGAAGCTTTCTTT. It yields the protein CSVEEANTEAFF.

This clonotype is a singleton in its sample. This chain uses TRBV15 with TRBJ1-5, with 9 bases matching TRBD1. The CDR3 covers 14 residues. CDR1 is LNHNV, CDR2 YYDKDF, per germline (reference sequence). V shed 3 bases and J 7 bases; nucleotides not matched to a gene: 4. DNA of the CDR3: TGTGCCACCAGCAGGGACAGGGGATACCAGCCCCAGCATTTT. Encoded protein: CATSRDRGYQPQHF.